This entry features one T cell receptor (beta chain) sequence. Antigen: not known. The V gene end was trimmed by 0 bases and the J gene end by 5 bases; junction bases not matched to a gene: 4. CDR1 and CDR2 (germline): SGHNT, YYREEE (reference sequence). The CDR3 spans 14 residues. The table came from immunoSEQ multiplex PCR; TCRdb's copy has only in-frame clones and leaves some out. This table holds 200,000 to 300,000 clones, about 92% found once. This specimen belongs to a study of cytomegalovirus exposure and HLA in healthy donors. Study-wide results and limits: The study listed some 160 cytomegalovirus-associated TCR beta chains. Subsequent analysis showed first-cohort TCR clusters tending to co-occur in roughly 130 validation repertoires.

The source is a woman aged 30 to 39 in good health and CMV-seronegative. This sequence joins TRBV5-4 and TRBJ2-5, with 7 bases fitting TRBD1. Sequenced: PBMCs. The CDR3 protein is CASSLVGGAETQYF. The CDR3 DNA reads as TGTGCCAGCAGCTTGGTAGGGGGCGCGGAGACCCAGTACTTC.